This T cell receptor (beta chain) was sequenced for a study of blood T cell repertoires in COVID-19. Whole-study context: T cells, B-cell-depleted T cells, or PBMCs supplied cDNA or gDNA.

Participants were aged roughly 18 to 90 years, lived in 20 to 25 US areas, and enrolled virtually. Which cohort a participant joined came from the clinical history participants gave. Trimming pared 2 bases from V and 5 bases from J, leaving 10 bases between. CDR3 size: 13 residues. Per the germline V gene, CDR1 is SGHRS and CDR2 is YFSETQ. Measured with immunoSEQ multiplex PCR; TCRdb has only the in-frame clones, and not every one. The table shows 200,000 to 250,000 clones, with 80% to 90% occurring only once. The chain carries TRBV5-1 and TRBJ1-2; D gene ambiguous. The sequence derives from a woman aged 18-35 years in a cohort exposed to, infected with or recovered from COVID-19 (not recorded which). The sample consisted of PBMCs or T cells enriched from blood (not recorded which). The CDR3 region is CASSFTDTYGYTF. The CDR3 coding sequence is TGCGCCAGCAGCTTTACAGATACATATGGCTACACCTTC. The entire variable domain, with the rest obtained from reference TRBV5-1 and TRBJ1-2, is as follows: KAGVTQTPRYLIKTRGQQVTLSCSPISGHRSVSWYQQTPGQGLQFLFEYFSETQRNKGNFPGRFSGRQFSNSRSEMNVSTLELGDSALYLCASSFTDTYGYTFGSGTRLTVV.